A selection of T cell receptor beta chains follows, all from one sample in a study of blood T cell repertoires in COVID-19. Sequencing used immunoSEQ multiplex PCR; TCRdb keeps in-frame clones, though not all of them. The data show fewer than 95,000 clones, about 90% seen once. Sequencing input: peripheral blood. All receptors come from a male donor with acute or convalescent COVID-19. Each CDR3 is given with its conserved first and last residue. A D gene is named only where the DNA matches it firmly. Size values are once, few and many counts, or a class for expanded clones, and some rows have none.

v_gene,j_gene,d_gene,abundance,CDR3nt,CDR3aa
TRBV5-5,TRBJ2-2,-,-,TGTGCCAGCAGCTTGGCCAGGAACACCGGGGAGCTGTTTTTT,CASSLARNTGELFF
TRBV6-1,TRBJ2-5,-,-,TGTGCCAGCAGTGAGACTTCAGAGACCCAGTACTTC,CASSETSETQYF
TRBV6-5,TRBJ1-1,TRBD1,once,TGTGCCAGCAGCGAGACAGGGGAGACTGAAGCTTTCTTT,CASSETGETEAFF
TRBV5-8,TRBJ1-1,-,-,TGTGCCAGCAGCTTACTTCCTACGAACACTGAAGCTTTCTTT,CASSLLPTNTEAFF
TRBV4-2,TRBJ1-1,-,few,TGTGCCAGCAGCCAAGACCGACAGAACACTGAAGCTTTCTTT,CASSQDRQNTEAFF
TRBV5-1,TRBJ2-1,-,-,TGCGCCAGCAGCTTGGGGGCGGGGGCGAACAATGAGCAGTTCTTC,CASSLGAGANNEQFF
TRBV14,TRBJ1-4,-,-,TGTGCCAGCAGCCAAGATTCCGGACCCGGGGTAAAACTGTTTTTT,CASSQDSGPGVKLFF
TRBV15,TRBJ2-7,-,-,TGTGCCACCAGCAGAGATGCAGGGGTTTCCTACGAGCAGTACTTC,CATSRDAGVSYEQYF
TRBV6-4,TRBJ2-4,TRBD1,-,TGTGCCAGCAGTAAGGGGGCAGGGACCGAAAACATTCAGTACTTC,CASSKGAGTENIQYF
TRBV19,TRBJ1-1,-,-,TGTGCCAGCCGTGGAGGGAGGGGAACTGAAGCTTTCTTT,CASRGGRGTEAFF
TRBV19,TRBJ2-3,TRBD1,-,TGTGCCAGTAGTAAAATCCGGGGGGACAGGGTCACAGATACGCAGTATTTT,CASSKIRGDRVTDTQYF
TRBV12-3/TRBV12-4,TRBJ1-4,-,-,TGTGCCAGCAGACCCACCGGGGGGGAAAAACTGTTTTTT,CASRPTGGEKLFF
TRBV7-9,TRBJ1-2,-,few,TGTGCCAGCAGCAACCAGGGGTGGTATGGCTACACCTTC,CASSNQGWYGYTF
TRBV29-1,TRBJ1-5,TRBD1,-,TGCAGCGTTGCGACAGGGAGGAAGCAGCCCCAGCATTTT,CSVATGRKQPQHF
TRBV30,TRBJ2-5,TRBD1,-,TGTGCCTGGAGTAAGGGACAGGGGGACGAGACCCAGTACTTC,CAWSKGQGDETQYF
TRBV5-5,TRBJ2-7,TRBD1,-,TGTGCCAGCAGTTATGCTTCGGGGACAGGGACCTACGAGCAGTACTTC,CASSYASGTGTYEQYF
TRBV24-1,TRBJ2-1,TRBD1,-,TGTGCCACCAGTGATTGGTGGCAGGGGGCGGTTGAGCAGTTCTTC,CATSDWWQGAVEQFF
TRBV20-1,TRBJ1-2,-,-,TGCAGTGCTAAAGGAGGTGGCTACACCTTC,CSAKGGGYTF
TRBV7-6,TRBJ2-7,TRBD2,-,TGTGCCAGCAGCGTTAGCGGGAGCACTTCAACCTACGAGCAGTACTTC,CASSVSGSTSTYEQYF
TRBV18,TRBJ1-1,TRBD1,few,TGTGCCAGCTCACGGGACAGGGAGGAAGCTTTCTTT,CASSRDREEAFF
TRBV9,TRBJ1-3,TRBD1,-,TGTGCCAGCAGCGTAGTCCCTCAGGGGGCTTCTGGAAACACCATATATTTT,CASSVVPQGASGNTIYF
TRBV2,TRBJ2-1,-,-,TGTGCCAGTCTGGGCCGATACAATGAGCAGTTCTTC,CASLGRYNEQFF
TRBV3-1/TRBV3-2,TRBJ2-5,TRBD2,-,TGTGCCAGCAGCGTCCGGGGGGACCAGTACTTC,CASSVRGDQYF
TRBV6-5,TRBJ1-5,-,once,TGTGCCAGCCAGGCGTCACTCAATCAGCCCCAGCATTTT,CASQASLNQPQHF